Shown below are 29 T cell receptor beta chains from a single sample sequenced in a study of blood T cell repertoires in COVID-19. Data came from immunoSEQ multiplex PCR; TCRdb stores just in-frame clones and leaves some out. The sample shows roughly 53,000 clones, 70% to 90% of them seen only once. The sequencing sample was made of peripheral blood. These TCRs come from a man between 60 and 75 years old with acute or convalescent COVID-19.

This sequence joins TRBV18 and TRBJ2-1, with 15 bases lining up with TRBD2. After removal of 3 bases from V and 7 bases from J, the junction contained 10 bases not matched to a gene. Germline lookup yields CDR1 KGHSH and CDR2 LQKENI. The CDR3 loop spans 18 amino acids. CDR3 loop: CASSPGTSGGPPRNEQFF. The CDR3 DNA is TGTGCCAGCTCACCGGGGACTAGCGGGGGGCCCCCGCGGAATGAGCAGTTCTTC.

The chain is built from TRBV5-1 and TRBJ1-6; no clear D gene. This CDR3 spans 16 amino acids. Trimming removed 0 bases at V and 0 bases at J, with 7 bases between. Germline CDR1 is SGHRS and CDR2 is YFSETQ. CDR3 sequence (DNA): TGCGCCAGCAGCTTGGTCGGGAGCTCCTATAATTCACCCCTCCACTTT. It translates to CASSLVGSSYNSPLHF.

The chain links TRBV6-6 to TRBJ1-5; the D gene is possibly TRBD1 (5 bases). Trimming took off 5 bases at V and 0 bases at J, with 20 bases between the two ends. CDR3 length equals 18 residues. From germline, CDR1 is MNHNY and CDR2 SVGAGI (reference sequence). This CDR3 reads CASSPTALWVYSNQPQHF. In DNA form, the CDR3 reads TGTGCCAGCAGTCCGACAGCTCTGTGGGTCTATAGCAATCAGCCCCAGCATTTT.

The chain recombines TRBV7-9 with TRBJ2-5; 9 bases agree with TRBD1. Losses at the gene ends were 2 bases for V and 4 bases for J; bases not matched to a gene: 2. CDR1 and CDR2 (germline): SEHNR, FQNEAQ (reference sequence). The CDR3 runs to 14 residues. CDR3 DNA sequence: TGTGCCAGCAGCTTATGGACAGGGGTAGAGACCCAGTACTTC. Protein product: CASSLWTGVETQYF.

The V gene is TRBV19, the J gene TRBJ1-2, with 8 bases aligning to TRBD1. Germline lookup yields CDR1 LNHDA and CDR2 SQIVND (reference sequence). This CDR3 spans 17 amino acids. J was trimmed by 4 bases and V by 5 bases; bases with no gene match: 15. The chain's CDR3 is CASSPALLGQAFYGYTF. In DNA, the CDR3 is TGTGCCAGTAGTCCAGCATTACTGGGACAGGCATTCTATGGCTACACCTTC. The full variable domain, its missing parts supplied by reference TRBV19 and TRBJ1-2, is DGGITQSPKYLFRKEGQNVTLSCEQNLNHDAMYWYRQDPGQGLRLIYYSQIVNDFQKGDIAEGYSVSREKKESFPLTVTSAQKNPTAFYLCASSPALLGQAFYGYTFGSGTRLTVV.

The chain carries TRBV7-8 and TRBJ2-4, with 7 bases identical to TRBD2. The V segment lost 5 bases and the J segment 1 base; nucleotides outside the gene matches: 11. The CDR3 is 17 amino acids. Germline CDR1 reads SGHVS; CDR2 reads FQNEAQ. The chain's CDR3 is CASSSREGLSAKNIQYF. The CDR3 region has the DNA TGTGCCAGCAGCAGCAGGGAGGGGCTTTCGGCCAAAAACATTCAGTACTTC.

CDR3 residues: CASSLPGQGYGYTF. CDR3 sequence (DNA): TGTGCCAGCAGCTTACCGGGACAGGGATATGGCTACACCTTC. The chain has TRBV5-4 and TRBJ1-2; 9 bases align to TRBD1. The length of the CDR3 is 14 residues. The J segment lost 5 bases and the V segment lost 2 bases, leaving 4 bases of the junction unmatched. The germline V gene has CDR1 SGHNT and CDR2 YYREEE (reference sequence).

The chain combines TRBV4-1 with TRBJ1-1, with D perhaps TRBD1 (5 bases). Trimming took 6 bases from V and 4 from J, leaving 12 bases between them. The germline CDR1 and CDR2 sequences are MGHRA and YSYEKL. The CDR3 contains 13 residues. The chain's CDR3 is CASRLPGGTEAFF. The CDR3 DNA reads as TGCGCCAGCAGACTCCCGGGGGGCACTGAAGCTTTCTTT.

The chain uses TRBV18 and TRBJ2-3; a weak D match, TRBD2 (7 bases). V was cut by 0 bases and J by 5 bases, with 9 bases left in between. The CDR3 is 14 amino acids. Germline CDR1 KGHSH, CDR2 LQKENI. The CDR3 nucleotides read TGTGCCAGCTCACCACCGGGAGGGGGAGATACGCAGTATTTT. Residues: CASSPPGGGDTQYF.

On this clone itself: In the same sample, other DNA sequences code for this CDR3. The rearrangement joins TRBV2 to TRBJ1-2; 9 bases are shared with TRBD1. CDR1 SNHLY and CDR2 FYNNEI come from the germline V gene. The J segment lost 8 bases and the V segment lost 9 bases, leaving 4 bases of the junction unmatched. The CDR3 covers 11 residues. The CDR3 DNA is TGTGCCAGGGGACAGGGCGGAGGCTACACCTTC. Translation: CARGQGGGYTF.

This chain uses TRBV19 with TRBJ2-7, with D perhaps matching TRBD1 (5 bases). V was trimmed by 6 bases and J by 6 bases, leaving 21 bases between them. Per the germline V gene, CDR1 is LNHDA and CDR2 is SQIVND (reference sequence). CDR3 length: 15 amino acids. CDR3 sequence reads: CASSATPPQGSEQYF. CDR3 bases: TGTGCCAGTAGCGCCACTCCGCCCCAGGGTTCCGAGCAGTACTTC. Based on the CDR3 plus reference TRBV19 and TRBJ2-7, the full variable domain is DGGITQSPKYLFRKEGQNVTLSCEQNLNHDAMYWYRQDPGQGLRLIYYSQIVNDFQKGDIAEGYSVSREKKESFPLTVTSAQKNPTAFYLCASSATPPQGSEQYFGPGTRLTVT.

The J gene is TRBJ2-1, the V gene TRBV11-3, with D perhaps TRBD1 (6 bases). Germline V gives CDR1 SGHNT, CDR2 YENEEA. Trimming shortened V by 5 bases and J by 4 bases, and 9 bases separated the two germline ends. CDR3 size: 13 residues. CDR3 DNA: TGTGCCAGCAGCCAGGGGTTTTACAATGAGCAGTTCTTC. Its protein product is CASSQGFYNEQFF. The full variable domain, completed using reference TRBV11-3 and TRBJ2-1, is EAGVVQSPRYKIIEKKQPVAFWCNPISGHNTLYWYLQNLGQGPELLIRYENEEAVDDSQLPKDRFSAERLKGVDSTLKIQPAELGDSAVYLCASSQGFYNEQFFGPGTRLTVL.

This rearrangement joins TRBV10-3 to TRBJ2-6; D is possibly TRBD1 (5 bases). The V end lost 4 bases, the J end lost 4 bases, and 11 bases lay between the germline ends. Germline CDR1 is ENHRY and CDR2 is SYGVKD. The CDR3 length is 15 residues. The CDR3 reads CAISGGTPGANVLTF. The CDR3 region has the DNA TGTGCCATCAGTGGGGGCACTCCGGGGGCCAACGTCCTGACTTTC.

The rearrangement links TRBV27 to TRBJ1-4; D call uncertain. The V end lost 4 bases, the J end lost 7 bases, and 10 bases lay between the germline ends. Germline values: CDR1 MNHEY, CDR2 SMNVEV (reference sequence). This CDR3 has 13 amino acids. CDR3 loop: CASSSLTGEKLFF. The CDR3 DNA reads TGTGCCAGCAGTTCTCTGACGGGTGAAAAACTGTTTTTT.

In its sample, this clone was seen a few times. This chain uses TRBV12-5 with TRBJ2-7; 8 bases align to TRBD1. Germline V gives CDR1 LGHNT, CDR2 FRNRAP. Germline trimming cut 6 bases from V and 2 bases from J; bases unmatched to any gene: 3. There are 13 residues in the CDR3. The CDR3 spells CASGRGQAYEQYF. The CDR3 DNA reads as TGTGCTAGTGGCCGGGGACAGGCCTACGAGCAGTACTTC.

This chain joins TRBV29-1 and TRBJ1-2, with 10 bases identical to TRBD1. Per germline, CDR1 SQVTM and CDR2 ANQGSEA. The J segment lost 6 bases and the V segment lost 7 bases, leaving 14 bases of the junction unmatched. The CDR3 sequence is 15 residues long. The CDR3 nucleotides are TGCAGCGCCAGCCGGACAGGGGGTTACTTGGATGGCTACACCTTC. Translated, it gives CSASRTGGYLDGYTF.

The chain links TRBV19 to TRBJ2-7; 7 bases line up with TRBD1. The CDR3 contains 15 residues. The junction had 10 bases not matched to a gene; V was cut back by 7 bases and J by 1 base. The germline V gene encodes CDR1 LNHDA and CDR2 SQIVND (reference sequence). The CDR3 spells CASTQGGGWSYEQYF. CDR3 coding DNA: TGTGCCAGTACCCAAGGGGGCGGCTGGTCCTACGAGCAGTACTTC.

The J gene is TRBJ2-2, the V gene TRBV5-4; 8 nucleotides match TRBD1. This CDR3 has 16 amino acids. Germline CDR1 reads SGHNT; CDR2 reads YYREEE (reference sequence). V shed 4 bases, J shed 5 bases, and the junction held 10 bases outside the gene matches. This chain's CDR3 is CASSERDRLGTGELFF. The CDR3 coding sequence is TGTGCCAGCAGCGAAAGGGACAGGTTGGGAACCGGGGAGCTGTTTTTT.

V and J are TRBV24-1 and TRBJ2-1; 9 positions agree with TRBD1. CDR3 size: 14 residues. Trimming removed 4 bases from V and 8 bases from J; junction bases left unmatched: 5. The germline CDR1 and CDR2 sequences are KGHDR and SFDVKD. CDR3 in DNA: TGTGCCACCAGTGAGGGGGACAGGGAGGATGAGCAGTTCTTC. Translating gives CATSEGDREDEQFF.

The CDR3 DNA sequence: TGTGCCAGTAGTAGGGACTTTCCGGGACTCTATCAGCCCCAGCATTTT. Protein sequence: CASSRDFPGLYQPQHF. The rearrangement uses TRBV19 and TRBJ1-5, with a tentative D call TRBD1 (5 bases). V was shortened by 4 bases and J by 5 bases, with 18 bases between the two germline ends. The CDR3 extends over 16 amino acids. The germline V gene encodes CDR1 LNHDA and CDR2 SQIVND (reference sequence). Full variable domain (outside the CDR3, taken from reference TRBV19 and TRBJ1-5): DGGITQSPKYLFRKEGQNVTLSCEQNLNHDAMYWYRQDPGQGLRLIYYSQIVNDFQKGDIAEGYSVSREKKESFPLTVTSAQKNPTAFYLCASSRDFPGLYQPQHFGDGTRLSIL.

The CDR3 protein is CASSYDGTSGYEQYF. As DNA, the CDR3 is TGTGCCAGCAGTTACGACGGGACTAGCGGATACGAGCAGTACTTC. This chain uses TRBV6-2 or TRBV6-3 with TRBJ2-7, with TRBD2 identical over 11 bases. The CDR3 covers 15 residues. CDR1 and CDR2 from the germline V gene are MNHEY and SVGEGT. The V and J ends lost 2 bases and 4 bases, in that order; junction bases with no gene match: 4.

In DNA, the CDR3 is TGTGCCAGCAGCGACGTGCGGTTGGGCACTGAAGCTTTCTTT. Residues: CASSDVRLGTEAFF. This chain connects TRBV7-6 to TRBJ1-1; D remains unclear. Trimming stripped 5 bases from V and 4 bases from J, with 14 bases between. Germline loops: CDR1 SGHVS, CDR2 FNYEAQ. This CDR3 is built from 14 residues.

This rearrangement joins TRBV10-3 to TRBJ1-1; D uncertain. The V gene's germline CDR1 is ENHRY and CDR2 SYGVKD. The V and J ends lost 1 base and 0 bases respectively, with 9 bases between them. This CDR3 spans 15 amino acids. The CDR3 loop is CAISEFAELNTEAFF. In DNA, the CDR3 is TGTGCCATCAGTGAGTTCGCGGAACTGAACACTGAAGCTTTCTTT.

The chain recombines TRBV27 with TRBJ1-1; TRBD1 agrees at 9 bases. The V gene's germline CDR1 is MNHEY and CDR2 SMNVEV (reference sequence). J was trimmed by 0 bases and V by 6 bases; bases with no gene match: 8. The CDR3 has 16 residues. The DNA for the CDR3 is TGTGCCAGCAGGCGCCGGACAGGGGTAATGAACACTGAAGCTTTCTTT. Its protein is CASRRRTGVMNTEAFF.

The chain couples TRBV5-6 to TRBJ2-3; no firm D call. From germline, CDR1 is SGHDT and CDR2 YYEEEE. V shed 5 bases and J shed 5 bases, with 9 bases lying between them. CDR3 length: 12 residues. The CDR3 reads CASSLNGDTQYF. The CDR3 nucleotides are TGTGCCAGCAGTTTAAACGGAGATACGCAGTATTTT.

This chain joins TRBV10-3 and TRBJ1-1, with D possibly TRBD1 on 5 matching bases. V was trimmed by 5 bases and J by 8 bases, leaving 9 bases between them. Per germline, CDR1 ENHRY and CDR2 SYGVKD. This CDR3 spans 11 amino acids. CDR3 residues: CAISRPGEAFF. The DNA for the CDR3 is TGTGCCATCAGTAGACCAGGGGAAGCTTTCTTT.

The rearrangement links TRBV6-5 to TRBJ1-1, with unresolved D. The CDR3 is 10 residues long. In germline, CDR1 is MNHEY, CDR2 SVGAGI. V dropped 10 bases and J dropped 5 bases, with 8 bases sitting between them. CDR3 protein: CATSRTEAFF. CDR3 nucleotides: TGTGCCACTTCCAGGACTGAAGCTTTCTTT.

The rearrangement joins TRBV11-2 to TRBJ2-7; 7 nucleotides match TRBD2. Per the germline V gene, CDR1 is SGHAT and CDR2 is FQNNGV. The junction had 11 bases not matched to a gene; V was cut back by 3 bases and J by 6 bases. The CDR3 runs 15 residues. In nucleotides, the CDR3 is TGTGCCAGCAGCTTCTGGGCGCGGGGGAATCGCGAGCAGTACTTC. Its protein is CASSFWARGNREQYF.

Note on this clone: This sample includes further DNA sequences coding for the same CDR3. As DNA, the CDR3 is TGCGCCAGCAGCTTAGGGGGGACTAGCTCCTACGAGCAGTACTTC. This translates into CASSLGGTSSYEQYF. The rearrangement joins TRBV5-1 to TRBJ2-7, with 8 positions matching TRBD2. V shed 2 bases, J shed 0 bases, and the junction held 4 bases outside the gene matches. CDR3 length equals 15 residues. Germline V lookup: CDR1 SGHRS, CDR2 YFSETQ.